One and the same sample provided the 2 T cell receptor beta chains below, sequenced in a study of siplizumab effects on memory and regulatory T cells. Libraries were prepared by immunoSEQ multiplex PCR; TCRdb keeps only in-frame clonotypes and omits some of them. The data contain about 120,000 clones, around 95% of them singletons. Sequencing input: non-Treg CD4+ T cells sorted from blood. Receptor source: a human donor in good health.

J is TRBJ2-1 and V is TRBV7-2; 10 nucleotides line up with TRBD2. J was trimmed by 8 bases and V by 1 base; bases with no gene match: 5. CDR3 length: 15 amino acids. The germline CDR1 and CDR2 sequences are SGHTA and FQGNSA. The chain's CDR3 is CASSLVTSGVHEQFF. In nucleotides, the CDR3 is TGTGCCAGCAGCTTAGTCACTAGCGGGGTCCATGAGCAGTTCTTC.

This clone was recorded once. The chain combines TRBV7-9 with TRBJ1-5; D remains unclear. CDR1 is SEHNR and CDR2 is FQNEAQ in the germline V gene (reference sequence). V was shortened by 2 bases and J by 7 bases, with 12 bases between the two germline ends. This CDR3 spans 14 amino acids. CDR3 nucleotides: TGTGCCAGCAGCTTAAGTCGGCCCGGCCAGCCCCAGCATTTT. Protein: CASSLSRPGQPQHF.